Shown below are 26 T cell receptor beta chains from a single sample sequenced in a study of cytomegalovirus exposure and HLA in healthy donors. The PCR had 60 Vbeta and 13 Jbeta primers. The method was immunoSEQ multiplex PCR; TCRdb's version includes in-frame clones alone and lacks a portion of them. This repertoire shows 200,000 to 250,000 clones, more than 60% found once; its top ten account for 1.7%. The sequenced sample was PBMCs. These receptors originate from a man in his fifties or sixties in good health and CMV-seronegative.

CDR3 coding DNA: TGTGCCAGCAGTTTCCGGGACAGGGTGAGCAATGAGCAGTTCTTC. Its protein is CASSFRDRVSNEQFF. The gene calls are TRBV28 and TRBJ2-1, with TRBD1 matching over 9 bases. Trimming cost V 3 bases and J 6 bases; bases outside gene matches: 6. CDR3 size: 15 residues. The germline CDR1 and CDR2 sequences are MDHEN and SYDVKM.

The chain recombines TRBV19 with TRBJ2-3, with TRBD2 matching over 13 bases. In germline, CDR1 is LNHDA, CDR2 SQIVND (reference sequence). V gave up 10 bases and J gave up 4 bases; unmatched junction bases: 2. The CDR3 totals 13 residues. CDR3 bases: TGTGCCACTGGACTAGCGGGGGCAGATACGCAGTATTTT. Translation gives CATGLAGADTQYF.

This clone has more than one count but fewer than ten. The J gene is TRBJ1-1, the V gene TRBV4-1, with unresolved D. CDR1 is MGHRA and CDR2 is YSYEKL in the germline V gene. This CDR3 is 16 amino acids long. Trimming pared 1 base from V and 0 bases from J, leaving 12 bases between. The CDR3 sequence: CASSQVRQAMNTEAFF. The CDR3 DNA is TGCGCCAGCAGCCAAGTAAGGCAGGCAATGAACACTGAAGCTTTCTTT.

The chain carries TRBV6-5 and TRBJ2-4; the D gene is possibly TRBD1 (5 bases). CDR1 MNHEY and CDR2 SVGAGI come from the germline V gene. The V and J ends lost 6 bases and 3 bases respectively, with 12 bases between them. The CDR3 covers 14 residues. The CDR3, as DNA: TGTGCCAGCAGCAGGGATGTTGGCAAAAACATTCAGTACTTC. Translation: CASSRDVGKNIQYF.

This clone was recorded once. This chain joins TRBV4-1 and TRBJ1-2; D is perhaps TRBD1 (6 bases). This CDR3 comprises 15 residues. CDR1 and CDR2 from the germline V gene are MGHRA and YSYEKL. Deletions cut 0 bases from V and 2 bases from J, with 10 bases between. The CDR3 sequence is CASSQDSGHNYGYTF. The DNA of the CDR3 is TGCGCCAGCAGCCAAGATTCGGGACACAACTATGGCTACACCTTC.

The rearrangement joins TRBV2 to TRBJ2-5, with D unresolved. Trimming took off 7 bases at V and 5 bases at J, with 20 bases between the two ends. Germline assignment: CDR1 SNHLY and CDR2 FYNNEI. The CDR3 sequence is 15 residues long. CDR3 coding DNA: TGTGCCAGCACCGCCAGCCCGCGGCTGAGGGAGACCCAGTACTTC. This encodes CASTASPRLRETQYF.

Only one count was recorded for this clone. The chain employs TRBV6-6 and TRBJ1-5; no clear D gene. The CDR3 loop spans 12 amino acids. V was pared by 7 bases and J by 7 bases, with 11 bases between. CDR1 and CDR2 (germline): MNHNY, SVGAGI (reference sequence). Here the CDR3 reads CASTLGGQPQHF. The DNA for the CDR3 is TGTGCCAGCACCCTAGGTGGGCAGCCCCAGCATTTT.

The rearrangement joins TRBV4-1 to TRBJ1-5, with unresolved D. Trimming cost V 2 bases and J 8 bases, with 13 bases left between them. CDR1 and CDR2 from the germline V gene are MGHRA and YSYEKL. This CDR3 spans 14 amino acids. The CDR3 protein is CASSQTLGIEPQHF. The CDR3 nucleotides read TGCGCCAGCAGCCAAACCCTCGGGATTGAGCCCCAGCATTTT.

CDR3 sequence (DNA): TGTGCCAGCAGCCCGGACAGGGCGGCAGATACGCAGTATTTT. As protein: CASSPDRAADTQYF. The chain recombines TRBV7-2 with TRBJ2-3, with 8 bases lining up with TRBD1. CDR3 size: 14 residues. Germline V gene sequence: CDR1 SGHTA, CDR2 FQGNSA. The junction had 5 bases not matched to a gene; V was cut back by 5 bases and J by 4 bases.

The CDR3 region is CASSVGGSKNIQYF. CDR3 coding DNA: TGTGCCAGCAGTGTCGGCGGGTCCAAAAACATTCAGTACTTC. The chain uses TRBV25-1 and TRBJ2-4, with a possible D match to TRBD2 (5 bases). The V end lost 4 bases, the J end lost 2 bases, and 9 bases lay between the germline ends. The V gene's germline CDR1 is MGHDK and CDR2 SYGVNS. The CDR3 has 14 amino acids.

The chain links TRBV19 to TRBJ1-5; 11 bases align to TRBD1. The CDR3 consists of 18 residues. From germline, CDR1 is LNHDA and CDR2 SQIVND (reference sequence). Losses at the gene ends were 0 bases for V and 1 base for J; bases not matched to a gene: 5. The CDR3 sequence is CASSIDGQGAWSNQPQHF. In DNA, the CDR3 is TGTGCCAGTAGTATAGACGGACAGGGGGCTTGGAGCAATCAGCCCCAGCATTTT.

This sequence joins TRBV28 and TRBJ2-5; D may be TRBD1 (7 bases). Germline CDR1 is MDHEN and CDR2 is SYDVKM. This CDR3 contains 14 residues. V lost 3 bases to trimming and J lost 7 bases, with 15 bases between them. The CDR3 nucleotides are TGTGCCAGCAGTTTTGTCGCCCAGGGGGGGACCCAGTACTTC. Translation gives CASSFVAQGGTQYF.

J is TRBJ2-2 and V is TRBV27; maybe TRBD1 (6 bases). Trimming took 6 bases from V and 5 from J, leaving 16 bases between them. Germline CDR1 reads MNHEY; CDR2 reads SMNVEV (reference sequence). The CDR3 has 15 amino acids. The CDR3 nucleotides are TGTGCCAGCAGCCAAGCCGGGACAAAAACCGGGGAGCTGTTTTTT. Protein: CASSQAGTKTGELFF.

The genes are TRBV5-4 and TRBJ2-1, with 8 bases matching TRBD2. Germline loops: CDR1 SGHNT, CDR2 YYREEE (reference sequence). The CDR3 contains 14 residues. V shed 10 bases and J 2 bases; nucleotides not matched to a gene: 8. The CDR3 DNA reads TGTGCCTGGGGGGCGGGAGGACCCTACAATGAGCAGTTCTTC. Translated: CAWGAGGPYNEQFF.

The chain couples TRBV27 to TRBJ2-2; 8 positions match TRBD2. CDR1 and CDR2 from the germline V gene are MNHEY and SMNVEV (reference sequence). CDR3 length: 14 amino acids. V shed 7 bases, J shed 2 bases, and the junction held 3 bases outside the gene matches. The CDR3 coding sequence is TGTGCCAGCAAACTAGCGGCCAACACCGGGGAGCTGTTTTTT. Residues: CASKLAANTGELFF.

This clone has just one count. V usage is TRBV23-1 and J usage is TRBJ1-3; 9 bases match TRBD1. TRBV23-1 is annotated as an ORF whose role is uncertain. The CDR3 is made up of 16 amino acids. Trimming at V came to 5 bases and at J to 5 bases, leaving 10 bases not matched to a gene. The CDR3 reads CASSTQPDRGRNTIYF. CDR3 in DNA: TGCGCCAGCAGTACCCAGCCGGACAGGGGCCGAAACACCATATATTTT.

V and J are TRBV5-4 and TRBJ2-1; D gene uncertain. V was trimmed by 0 bases and J by 8 bases, leaving 9 bases between them. This CDR3 is 13 amino acids long. Germline CDR1 SGHNT, CDR2 YYREEE (reference sequence). For the CDR3, the DNA is TGTGCCAGCAGCTTGGTATGGGCAGATGAGCAGTTCTTC. It specifies CASSLVWADEQFF.

The rearrangement uses TRBV7-9 and TRBJ2-7, with 7 positions matching TRBD1. The J segment lost 1 base and the V segment lost 5 bases, leaving 8 bases of the junction unmatched. The CDR3 totals 15 residues. CDR1 is SEHNR and CDR2 is FQNEAQ in the germline V gene (reference sequence). DNA of the CDR3: TGTGCCAGCAGCCCCCCCAGGGGGAATTCCTACGAGCAGTACTTC. This encodes CASSPPRGNSYEQYF.

This chain uses TRBV7-9 with TRBJ1-2, with 10 bases identical to TRBD1. CDR1 SEHNR and CDR2 FQNEAQ come from the germline V gene (reference sequence). Trimming at V came to 4 bases and at J to 7 bases, leaving 9 bases not matched to a gene. The length of the CDR3 is 15 residues. CDR3 in amino acids: CASSYRDRGGGGYTF. The CDR3 DNA is TGTGCCAGCAGCTACCGGGACAGGGGAGGTGGTGGCTACACCTTC.

The rearrangement joins TRBV18 to TRBJ2-1, with TRBD2 identical over 10 bases. The germline gives CDR1 KGHSH, CDR2 LQKENI. The ends lost 4 bases at V and 9 bases at J; junction bases unmatched: 12. The CDR3 sequence is 16 residues long. The CDR3: CASSQNDLAGVGEQFF. The CDR3 DNA reads as TGTGCCAGCTCACAAAACGATCTAGCGGGAGTAGGTGAGCAGTTCTTC.

This chain joins TRBV7-2 and TRBJ1-3, with D unresolved. Germline V gene data show CDR1 as SGHTA and CDR2 as FQGNSA. This CDR3 is built from 14 residues. V was shortened by 3 bases and J by 2 bases, with 8 bases between the two germline ends. CDR3 region: CASSFAGPGNTIYF. Written as DNA, the CDR3 is TGTGCCAGCAGCTTCGCCGGTCCTGGAAACACCATATATTTT.

This chain connects TRBV13 to TRBJ1-1; D remains ambiguous. V lost 3 bases and J lost 1, with 6 bases in between. This CDR3 contains 13 residues. Germline assignment: CDR1 PRHDT and CDR2 FYEKMQ (reference sequence). The CDR3 protein is CASSLNWNTEAFF. The CDR3 DNA follows: TGTGCCAGCAGCTTGAACTGGAACACTGAAGCTTTCTTT.

This chain uses TRBV27 with TRBJ2-7; 9 bases agree with TRBD2. The trim removed 1 base at V and 2 bases at J, leaving 3 bases unmatched. The CDR3 is 15 residues long. CDR1 and CDR2 (germline): MNHEY, SMNVEV (reference sequence). CDR3 region: CASSLYAGGTYEQYF. The CDR3, as DNA: TGTGCCAGCAGTTTATACGCGGGAGGGACCTACGAGCAGTACTTC.

The V gene is TRBV5-6, the J gene TRBJ1-1; possible D gene TRBD1, 6 bases. The CDR3 sequence is 12 residues long. V gave up 2 bases and J gave up 5 bases, with 7 bases separating them. CDR1 is SGHDT, CDR2 YYEEEE, per germline. This CDR3 reads CASSFGTTEAFF. The CDR3 DNA reads TGTGCCAGCAGCTTCGGGACAACTGAAGCTTTCTTT.

The chain is built from TRBV5-4 and TRBJ2-7, with TRBD1 matching 9 bases. V lost 2 bases, J lost 4 bases, and 4 bases stayed unmatched. This CDR3 spans 14 amino acids. Germline V lookup: CDR1 SGHNT, CDR2 YYREEE (reference sequence). CDR3 protein: CASSFGTGSYEQYF. CDR3 coding DNA: TGTGCCAGCAGCTTCGGGACAGGGTCATACGAGCAGTACTTC.

This rearrangement joins TRBV10-3 to TRBJ2-1; the match to TRBD2 covers 10 bases. The length of the CDR3 is 14 residues. The ends lost 6 bases at V and 7 bases at J; junction bases unmatched: 6. CDR1 and CDR2 from the germline V gene are ENHRY and SYGVKD. DNA of the CDR3: TGTGCCATCAGACCCGGGACTAGCGAAAATGAGCAGTTCTTC. Translated, it gives CAIRPGTSENEQFF.